The T cell receptor (beta chain) under discussion was sequenced for a study of memory B cells and T cells in multiple sclerosis. On this clone itself: Its antigen remains unknown.

Libraries were prepared by immunoSEQ multiplex PCR; TCRdb keeps only in-frame clonotypes and omits some of them. The repertoire consists of 32,000 or so clones, with 86% occurring once and the leading ten covering under 3.5%. CFSE-dim autoproliferating and CFSE-high non-proliferating T cells from unstimulated culture were sequenced separately. Cultures began with about 4.5x10^7 CFSE-labeled PBMCs, unstimulated for more than 6 days, with replicate wells pooled. Trimming removed 4 bases from V and 4 bases from J; junction bases left unmatched: 5. This CDR3 spans 14 amino acids. The germline gives CDR1 SGHAT, CDR2 FQNNGV.

The J gene is TRBJ2-7, the V gene TRBV11-2; 9 nucleotides match TRBD1. The sequence was collected from a human donor with multiple sclerosis. The sequencing sample was made of PBMCs from blood kept in culture. The chain's CDR3 is CASSSRDRVYEQYF. Written as DNA, the CDR3 is TGTGCCAGCAGCTCCCGGGACAGGGTATACGAGCAGTACTTC.